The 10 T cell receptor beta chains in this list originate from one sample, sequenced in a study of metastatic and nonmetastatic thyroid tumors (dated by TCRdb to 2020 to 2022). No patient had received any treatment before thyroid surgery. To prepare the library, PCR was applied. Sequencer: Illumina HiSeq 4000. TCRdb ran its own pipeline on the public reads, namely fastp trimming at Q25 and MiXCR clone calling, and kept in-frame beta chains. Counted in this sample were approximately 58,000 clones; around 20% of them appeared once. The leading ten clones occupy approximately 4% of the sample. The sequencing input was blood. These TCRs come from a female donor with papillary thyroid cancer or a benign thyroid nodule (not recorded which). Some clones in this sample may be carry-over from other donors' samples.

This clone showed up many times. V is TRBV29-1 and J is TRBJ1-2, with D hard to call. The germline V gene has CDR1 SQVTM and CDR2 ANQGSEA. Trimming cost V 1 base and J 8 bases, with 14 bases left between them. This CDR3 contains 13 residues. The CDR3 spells CSVEVGSTGGYTF. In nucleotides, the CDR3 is TGCAGCGTTGAAGTTGGCAGTACGGGCGGCTACACCTTC.

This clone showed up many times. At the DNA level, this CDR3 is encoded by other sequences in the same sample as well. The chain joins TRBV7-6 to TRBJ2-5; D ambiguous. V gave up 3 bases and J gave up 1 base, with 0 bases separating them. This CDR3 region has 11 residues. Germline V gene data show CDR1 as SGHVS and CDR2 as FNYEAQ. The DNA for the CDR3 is TGTGCCAGCAGCTTCCAAGAGACCCAGTACTTC. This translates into CASSFQETQYF.

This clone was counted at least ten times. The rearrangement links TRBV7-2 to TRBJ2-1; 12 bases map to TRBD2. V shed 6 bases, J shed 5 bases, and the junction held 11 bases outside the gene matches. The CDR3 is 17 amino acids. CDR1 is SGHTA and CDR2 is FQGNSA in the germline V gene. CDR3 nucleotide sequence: TGTGCCAGCAGTCTAGCCCCTAGCGGGAGGGGAAACAATGAGCAGTTCTTC. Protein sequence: CASSLAPSGRGNNEQFF. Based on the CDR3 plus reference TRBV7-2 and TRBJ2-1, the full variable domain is GAGVSQSPSNKVTEKGKDVELRCDPISGHTALYWYRQSLGQGLEFLIYFQGNSAPDKSGLPSDRFSAERTGGSVSTLTIQRTQQEDSAVYLCASSLAPSGRGNNEQFFGPGTRLTVL.

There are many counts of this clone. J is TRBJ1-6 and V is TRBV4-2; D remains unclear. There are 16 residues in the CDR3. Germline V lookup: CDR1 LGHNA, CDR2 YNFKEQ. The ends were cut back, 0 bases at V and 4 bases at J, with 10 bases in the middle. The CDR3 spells CASSQDRNRYNSPLHF. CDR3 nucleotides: TGTGCCAGCAGCCAAGATCGGAACAGATATAATTCACCCCTCCACTTT.

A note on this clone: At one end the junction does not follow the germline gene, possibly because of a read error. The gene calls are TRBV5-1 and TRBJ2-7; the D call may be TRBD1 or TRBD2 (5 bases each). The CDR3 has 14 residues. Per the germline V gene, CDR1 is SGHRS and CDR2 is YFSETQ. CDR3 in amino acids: CASRLGPQGYEQYF. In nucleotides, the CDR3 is TGCGCCAGCAGATTGGGACCTCAGGGATACGAGCAGTACTTC.

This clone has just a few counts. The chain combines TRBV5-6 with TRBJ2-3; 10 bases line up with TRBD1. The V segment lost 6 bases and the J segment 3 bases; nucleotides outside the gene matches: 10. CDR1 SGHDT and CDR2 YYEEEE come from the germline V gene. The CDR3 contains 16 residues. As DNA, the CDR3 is TGTGCCAGCACAGTAACCGGGACAGGGGTAACAGATACGCAGTATTTT. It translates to CASTVTGTGVTDTQYF.

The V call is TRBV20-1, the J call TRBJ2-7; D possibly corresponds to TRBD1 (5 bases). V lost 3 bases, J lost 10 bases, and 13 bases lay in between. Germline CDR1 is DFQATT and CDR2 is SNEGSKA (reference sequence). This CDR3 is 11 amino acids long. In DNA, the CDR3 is TGCAGTGCTAGGGGGCCACAGGACCAGTACTTC. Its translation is CSARGPQDQYF.

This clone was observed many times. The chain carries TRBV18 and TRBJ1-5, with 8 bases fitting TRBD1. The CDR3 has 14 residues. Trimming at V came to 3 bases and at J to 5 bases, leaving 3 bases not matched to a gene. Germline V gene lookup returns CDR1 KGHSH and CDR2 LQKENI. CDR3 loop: CASSPQQGDQPQHF. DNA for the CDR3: TGTGCCAGCTCACCGCAACAGGGGGATCAGCCCCAGCATTTT.

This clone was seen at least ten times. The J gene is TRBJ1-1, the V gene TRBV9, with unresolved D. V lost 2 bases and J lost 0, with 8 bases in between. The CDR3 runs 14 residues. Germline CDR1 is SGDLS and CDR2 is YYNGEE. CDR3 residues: CASSVKGLNTEAFF. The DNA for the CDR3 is TGTGCCAGCAGCGTGAAAGGTCTGAACACTGAAGCTTTCTTT.

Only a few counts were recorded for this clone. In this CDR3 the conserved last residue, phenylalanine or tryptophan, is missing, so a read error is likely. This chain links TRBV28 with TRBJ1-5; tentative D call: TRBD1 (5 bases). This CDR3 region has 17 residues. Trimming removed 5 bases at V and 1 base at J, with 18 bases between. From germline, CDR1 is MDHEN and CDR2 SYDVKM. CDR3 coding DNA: TGTGCCAGCAGTCCACCCGCCAGGGTGAGGAGCAATCAGCCCCAGCATCTT. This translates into CASSPPARVRSNQPQHL.